The present T cell receptor beta chain was sequenced within a study of shared T cell receptors in the human thymus. This clone was picked up one time. Repertoires were generated with immunoSEQ multiplex PCR, while TCRdb's copy carries only in-frame clones and drops some. The sample has 500,000 to 550,000 clones, 75% to 85% seen once. Germline V gene data show CDR1 as MNHEY and CDR2 as SMNVEV (reference sequence). The CDR3 is 13 amino acids. V was shortened by 1 base and J by 6 bases, with 10 bases between the two germline ends. This sample also appeared in a second study, on human thymus T cells.

This TCR was recovered from a boy in the first two years of life with a congenital heart defect. The rearrangement joins TRBV27 to TRBJ2-7; D might be TRBD1 (5 bases). The sample comprised thymocytes. The DNA of the CDR3 is TGTGCCAGCAGTTTATGGCCAGGGTGCGAGCAGTACTTC. It specifies CASSLWPGCEQYF.